This T cell receptor (beta chain) is drawn from a study of T-cell reconstitution after alpha-beta-depleted transplantation in children. Study-wide findings and caveats: It was reported that alpha-beta T cells came from several hundred expanded graft clones (about two months after transplant). Some patients showed high day-60 TCRbeta diversity, which derived from surviving recipient T cells and thymic progenitors. Most T-cell counts and diversity one year after the transplant came from T cells that were newly produced.

The CDR3 runs 13 residues. CDR1 is SGHTA, CDR2 FQGTGA, per germline. Trimming took off 2 bases at V and 5 bases at J, with 9 bases between the two ends. This clonotype occurred a few times. The antigen remains undetermined. Preparation of the TCRbeta library involved a method that used unique molecular identifiers. One entry per CDR3 protein, called by TCRdb with MiXCR from the PCR reads. The sample lists some 120,000 distinct CDR3 sequences; roughly 23% were seen once. The chain carries TRBV7-3 and TRBJ2-5; a possible D gene is TRBD2 (5 bases). This receptor was obtained from a male patient aged 2 to 10 who had a stem cell transplant for chronic granulomatous disease, so the T cells may come from the graft donor. The sequences come from PBMCs, mostly from graft donor cells, collected 180 days after TCRalphabeta/CD19-depleted stem cell transplant. Written as DNA, the CDR3 is TGTGCCAGCAGCTTATTCAGGAGGGAGACCCAGTACTTC. This sequence encodes CASSLFRRETQYF.